Reported below is one TCR beta chain. Its cognate antigen is unknown. RNA was isolated and reverse transcribed to cDNA, the sequencing template. Assay: immunoSEQ multiplex PCR; the TCRdb copy retains only in-frame clones and omits some. The table records 150,000 or so clones, 50% to 60% of them present only once. The data are from a study of CD8+ T cells in alopecia areata. Study-wide results and caveats: It was lesional scalp, especially alopecia totalis/universalis, that showed higher clonality than normal scalp. Resident alphabeta T cells of normal skin are also sequenced in scalp samples.

The sample taken for sequencing was CD4+ T cells sorted from blood. This TCR came from a human donor in good health.

The CDR3 region has the DNA TGTGCCAGCAGCGGGGATATAGCCAAAAACATTCAGTACTTC. This encodes CASSGDIAKNIQYF. The genes are TRBV9 and TRBJ2-4; D is uncertain. V dropped 3 bases and J dropped 0 bases, with 7 bases sitting between them. CDR3 length equals 14 residues. The germline V gene encodes CDR1 SGDLS and CDR2 YYNGEE. The whole variable domain, remainder taken from reference TRBV9 and TRBJ2-4, is DSGVTQTPKHLITATGQRVTLRCSPRSGDLSVYWYQQSLDQGLQFLIQYYNGEERAKGNILERFSAQQFPDLHSELNLSSLELGDSALYFCASSGDIAKNIQYFGAGTRLSVL.